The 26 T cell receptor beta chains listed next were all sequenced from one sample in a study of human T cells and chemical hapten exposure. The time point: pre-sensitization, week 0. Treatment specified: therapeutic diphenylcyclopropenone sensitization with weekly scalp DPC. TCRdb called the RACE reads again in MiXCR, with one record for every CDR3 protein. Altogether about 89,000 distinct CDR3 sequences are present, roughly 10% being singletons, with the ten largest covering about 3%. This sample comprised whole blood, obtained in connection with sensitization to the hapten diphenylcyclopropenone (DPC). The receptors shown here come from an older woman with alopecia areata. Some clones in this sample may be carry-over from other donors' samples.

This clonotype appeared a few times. CDR3 in DNA: TGTGCCAGCAGTCTAATAGCTCGCGAGCAGTACTTC. This encodes CASSLIAREQYF. The chain uses TRBV7-2 and TRBJ2-7; D is unclear. Germline-derived CDR1 and CDR2 are SGHTA and FQGNSA. This CDR3 comprises 12 residues. V was clipped by 6 bases and J by 6 bases, with 12 bases between them.

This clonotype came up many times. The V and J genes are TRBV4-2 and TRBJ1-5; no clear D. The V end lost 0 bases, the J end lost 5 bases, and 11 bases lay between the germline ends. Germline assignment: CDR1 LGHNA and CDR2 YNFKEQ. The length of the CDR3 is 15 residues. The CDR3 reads CASSQDRLGDQPQHF. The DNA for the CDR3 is TGTGCCAGCAGCCAAGATAGACTCGGCGATCAGCCCCAGCATTTT.

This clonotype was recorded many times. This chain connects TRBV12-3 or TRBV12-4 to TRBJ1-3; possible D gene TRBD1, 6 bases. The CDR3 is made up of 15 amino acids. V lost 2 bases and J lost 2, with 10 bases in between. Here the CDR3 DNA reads TGTGCCAGCAGTTTATGGGCAGGGGCTGGAAACACCATATATTTT. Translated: CASSLWAGAGNTIYF.

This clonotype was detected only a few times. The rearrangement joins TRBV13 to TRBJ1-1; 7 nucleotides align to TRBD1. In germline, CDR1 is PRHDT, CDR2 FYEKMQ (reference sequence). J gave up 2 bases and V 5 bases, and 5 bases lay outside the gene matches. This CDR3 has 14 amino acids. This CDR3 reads CASSHGTANTEAFF. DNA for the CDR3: TGTGCCAGCAGCCATGGGACAGCTAACACTGAAGCTTTCTTT.

CDR3 protein: CASRLDMMGRPFHPYGYTF. The CDR3 nucleotides read TGTGCAAGTCGCTTAGATATGATGGGGCGGCCCTTTCACCCCTATGGCTACACCTTC. The gene calls are TRBV12-2 and TRBJ1-2; TRBD1, the table's D call, lacks a check against the DNA. TRBV12-2 is an annotated pseudogene. This CDR3 has 19 amino acids.

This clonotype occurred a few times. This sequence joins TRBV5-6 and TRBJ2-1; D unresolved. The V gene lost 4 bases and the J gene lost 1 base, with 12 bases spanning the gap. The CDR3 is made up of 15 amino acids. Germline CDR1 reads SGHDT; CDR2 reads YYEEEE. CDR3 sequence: CASSPDISSYNEQFF. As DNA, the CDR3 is TGTGCCAGCAGCCCCGACATCTCATCCTACAATGAGCAGTTCTTC. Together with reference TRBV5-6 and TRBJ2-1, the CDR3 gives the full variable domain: DAGVTQSPTHLIKTRGQQVTLRCSPKSGHDTVSWYQQALGQGPQFIFQYYEEEERQRGNFPDRFSGHQFPNYSSELNVNALLLGDSALYLCASSPDISSYNEQFFGPGTRLTVL.

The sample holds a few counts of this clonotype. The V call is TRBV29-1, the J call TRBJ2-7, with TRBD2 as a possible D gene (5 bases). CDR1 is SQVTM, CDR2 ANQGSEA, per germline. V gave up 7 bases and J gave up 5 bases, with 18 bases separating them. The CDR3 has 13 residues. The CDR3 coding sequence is TGCAGCGCCGGGGAAAGTCCGTCCCACGAGCAGTACTTC. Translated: CSAGESPSHEQYF.

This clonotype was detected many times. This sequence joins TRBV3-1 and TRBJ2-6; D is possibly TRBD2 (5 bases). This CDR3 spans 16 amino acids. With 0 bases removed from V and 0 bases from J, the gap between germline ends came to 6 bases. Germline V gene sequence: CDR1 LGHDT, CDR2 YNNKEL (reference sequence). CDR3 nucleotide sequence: TGTGCCAGCAGCCAAGATGGACTCTCTGGGGCCAACGTCCTGACTTTC. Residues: CASSQDGLSGANVLTF.

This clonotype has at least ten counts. For the CDR3, the DNA is TGCAGTGGGGGGGTTGAAAGTTCACCCCTCCACTTT. Encoded protein: CSGGVESSPLHF. This chain joins TRBV20-1 and TRBJ1-6, with D possibly TRBD1 on 5 matching bases. The CDR3 runs 12 residues. The germline V gene encodes CDR1 DFQATT and CDR2 SNEGSKA (reference sequence). Deletions cut 7 bases from V and 9 bases from J, with 13 bases between.

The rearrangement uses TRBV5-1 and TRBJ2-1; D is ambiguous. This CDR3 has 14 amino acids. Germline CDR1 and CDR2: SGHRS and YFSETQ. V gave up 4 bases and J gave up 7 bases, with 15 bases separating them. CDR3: CASSPDSLGNEQFF. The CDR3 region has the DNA TGCGCCAGCAGCCCTGACTCATTAGGTAATGAGCAGTTCTTC.

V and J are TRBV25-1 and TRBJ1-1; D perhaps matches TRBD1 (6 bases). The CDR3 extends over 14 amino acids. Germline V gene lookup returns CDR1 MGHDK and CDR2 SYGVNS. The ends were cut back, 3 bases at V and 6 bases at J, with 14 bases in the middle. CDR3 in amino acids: CASSDLQGIPEAFF. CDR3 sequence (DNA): TGTGCCAGCAGTGATCTGCAGGGGATCCCTGAAGCTTTCTTT.

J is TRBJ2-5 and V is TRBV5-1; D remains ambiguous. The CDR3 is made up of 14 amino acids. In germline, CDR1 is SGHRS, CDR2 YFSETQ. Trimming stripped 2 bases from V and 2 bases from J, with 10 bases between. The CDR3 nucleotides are TGCGCCAGCAGCTTTGGTTGGGTACAAGAGACCCAGTACTTC. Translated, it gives CASSFGWVQETQYF.

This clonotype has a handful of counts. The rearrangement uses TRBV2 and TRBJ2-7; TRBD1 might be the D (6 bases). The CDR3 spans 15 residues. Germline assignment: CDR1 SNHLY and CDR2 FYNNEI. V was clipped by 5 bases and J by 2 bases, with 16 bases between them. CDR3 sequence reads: CASSKEAGVAYEQYF. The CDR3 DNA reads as TGTGCCAGCAGTAAGGAAGCAGGGGTCGCCTACGAGCAGTACTTC.

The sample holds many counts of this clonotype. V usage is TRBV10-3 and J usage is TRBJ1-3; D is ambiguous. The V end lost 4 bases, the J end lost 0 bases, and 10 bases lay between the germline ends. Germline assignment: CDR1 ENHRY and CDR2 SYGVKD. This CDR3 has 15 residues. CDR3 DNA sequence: TGTGCCATCAGTGTGGGCAGCACCTCTGGAAACACCATATATTTT. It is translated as CAISVGSTSGNTIYF.

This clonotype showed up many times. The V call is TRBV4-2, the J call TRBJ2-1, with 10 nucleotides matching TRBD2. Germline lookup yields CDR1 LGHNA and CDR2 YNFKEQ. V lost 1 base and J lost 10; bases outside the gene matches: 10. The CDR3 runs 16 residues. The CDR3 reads CASSQGSSGGAVEQFF. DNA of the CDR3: TGTGCCAGCAGCCAAGGTTCCAGCGGGGGGGCCGTAGAGCAGTTCTTC.

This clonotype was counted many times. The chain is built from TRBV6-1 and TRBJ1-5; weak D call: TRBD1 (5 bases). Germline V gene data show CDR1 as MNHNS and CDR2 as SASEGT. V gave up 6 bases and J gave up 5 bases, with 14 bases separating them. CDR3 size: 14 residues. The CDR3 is CASSPRGEHQPQHF. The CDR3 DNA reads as TGTGCCAGCAGCCCCCGGGGGGAGCATCAGCCCCAGCATTTT.

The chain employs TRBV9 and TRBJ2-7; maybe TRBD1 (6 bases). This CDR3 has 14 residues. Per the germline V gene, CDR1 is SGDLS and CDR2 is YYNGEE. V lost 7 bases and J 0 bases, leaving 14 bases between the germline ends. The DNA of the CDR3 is TGTGCCAGCGGGTCTACAGGGAGCTCCTACGAGCAGTACTTC. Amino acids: CASGSTGSSYEQYF. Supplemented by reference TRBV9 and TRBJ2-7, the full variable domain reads DSGVTQTPKHLITATGQRVTLRCSPRSGDLSVYWYQQSLDQGLQFLIQYYNGEERAKGNILERFSAQQFPDLHSELNLSSLELGDSALYFCASGSTGSSYEQYFGPGTRLTVT.

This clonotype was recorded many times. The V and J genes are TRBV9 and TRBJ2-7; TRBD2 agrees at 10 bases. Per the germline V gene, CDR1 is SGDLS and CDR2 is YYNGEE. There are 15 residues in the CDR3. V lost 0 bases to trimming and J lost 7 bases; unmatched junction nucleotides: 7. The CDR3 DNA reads TGTGCCAGCAGCGTAGGAAGCGGGGGGGCGGAGGAGCAGTACTTC. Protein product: CASSVGSGGAEEQYF.

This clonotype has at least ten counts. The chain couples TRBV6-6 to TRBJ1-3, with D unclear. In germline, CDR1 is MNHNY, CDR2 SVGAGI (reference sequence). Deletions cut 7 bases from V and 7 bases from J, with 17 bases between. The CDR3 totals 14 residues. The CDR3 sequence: CASIESGSLNTIYF. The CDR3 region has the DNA TGTGCCAGCATTGAGTCGGGGAGCTTGAACACCATATATTTT.

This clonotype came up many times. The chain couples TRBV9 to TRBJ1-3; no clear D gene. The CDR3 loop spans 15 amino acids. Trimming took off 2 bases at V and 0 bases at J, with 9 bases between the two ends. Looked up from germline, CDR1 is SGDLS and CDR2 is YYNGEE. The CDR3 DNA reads TGTGCCAGCAGCGTCGGTGTGAGCTCTGGAAACACCATATATTTT. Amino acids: CASSVGVSSGNTIYF. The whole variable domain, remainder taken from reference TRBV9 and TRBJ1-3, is DSGVTQTPKHLITATGQRVTLRCSPRSGDLSVYWYQQSLDQGLQFLIQYYNGEERAKGNILERFSAQQFPDLHSELNLSSLELGDSALYFCASSVGVSSGNTIYFGEGSWLTVV.

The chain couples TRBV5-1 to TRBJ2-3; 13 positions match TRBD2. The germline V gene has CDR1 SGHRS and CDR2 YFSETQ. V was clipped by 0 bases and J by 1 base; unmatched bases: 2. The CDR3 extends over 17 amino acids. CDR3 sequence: CASSLGLAGGRTDTQYF. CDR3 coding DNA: TGCGCCAGCAGCTTGGGACTAGCGGGGGGCCGCACAGATACGCAGTATTTT.

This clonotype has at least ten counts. CDR3 sequence: CAWNLGGYNEQFF. The CDR3 region has the DNA TGTGCCTGGAACCTCGGGGGATACAATGAGCAGTTCTTC. The chain couples TRBV30 to TRBJ2-1; the D gene is possibly TRBD2 (6 bases). V shed 4 bases and J shed 4 bases, with 11 bases lying between them. In germline, CDR1 is GTSNPN, CDR2 SVGIG (reference sequence). This CDR3 region has 13 residues. Combining the CDR3 with reference TRBV30 and TRBJ2-1 gives the whole variable domain SQTIHQWPATLVQPVGSPLSLECTVEGTSNPNLYWYRQAAGRGLQLLFYSVGIGQISSEVPQNLSASRPQDRQFILSSKKLLLSDSGFYLCAWNLGGYNEQFFGPGTRLTVL.

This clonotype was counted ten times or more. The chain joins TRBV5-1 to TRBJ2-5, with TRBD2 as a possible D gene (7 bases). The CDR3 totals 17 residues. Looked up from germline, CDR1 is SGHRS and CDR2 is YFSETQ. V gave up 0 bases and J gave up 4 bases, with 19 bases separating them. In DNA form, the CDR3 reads TGCGCCAGCAGCTTGGGCCACCTTGGGGGGGCCTTAGAGACCCAGTACTTC. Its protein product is CASSLGHLGGALETQYF.

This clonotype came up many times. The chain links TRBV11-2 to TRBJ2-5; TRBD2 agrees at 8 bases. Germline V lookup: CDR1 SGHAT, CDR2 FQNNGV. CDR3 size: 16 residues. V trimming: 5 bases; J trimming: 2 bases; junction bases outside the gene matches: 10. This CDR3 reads CASSRTGTRIQETQYF. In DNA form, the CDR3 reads TGTGCCAGCAGCAGAACCGGGACTAGGATACAAGAGACCCAGTACTTC.

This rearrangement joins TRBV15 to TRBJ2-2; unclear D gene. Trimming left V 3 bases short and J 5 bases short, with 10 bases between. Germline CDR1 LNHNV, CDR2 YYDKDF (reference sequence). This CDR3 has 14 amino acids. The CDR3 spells CATSRRISTGELFF. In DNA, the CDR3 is TGTGCCACCAGCAGGAGGATATCTACCGGGGAGCTGTTTTTT.

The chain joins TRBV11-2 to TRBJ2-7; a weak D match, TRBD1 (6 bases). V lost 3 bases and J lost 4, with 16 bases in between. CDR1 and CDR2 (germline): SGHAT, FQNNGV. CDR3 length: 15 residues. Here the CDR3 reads CASSFSTGAIYEQYF. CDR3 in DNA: TGTGCCAGCAGCTTCTCGACAGGAGCGATTTACGAGCAGTACTTC.